Below, 12 T cell receptor beta chains from the same sample are listed, as sequenced in a study of tumor and adjacent non-tumor tissue in lung cancer (dated by TCRdb to 2017 to 2018). Library generation was performed with multiplex PCR. The sequencer was an Illumina HiSeq 2500. Following protocols modified from ARM-PCR, the researchers constructed TCRbeta libraries through three rounds of nested PCR with primers (Table S4). TCRdb handled the public reads itself, with Q25 trimming in fastp and clone calling in MiXCR, and kept productive beta chains. Each CDR3 protein gets just one entry, which takes the most common genes and DNA from the rows behind it. In all, the sample holds 75,000 to 80,000 distinct CDR3 sequences, and around 80% of those were seen once. Together, the top ten hold less than 50% of the sample. RNA was isolated from bulk unsorted tissue, and RNA quality was assessed with a NanoDrop ND-1000 and an Agilent 2100. The normal lung samples consisted of distant non-tumor tissue collected more than 3 cm from the tumor edge.

The sequencing input was distant non-tumor lung tissue. These receptors were obtained from an older man with non-small cell lung cancer.

The sample holds many counts of this clonotype. The chain employs TRBV10-1 and TRBJ2-2; no firm D call. Trimming cost V 6 bases and J 4 bases, with 12 bases left between them. The CDR3 is 14 residues long. CDR1 is WNHNN, CDR2 SYGVQD, per germline (reference sequence). The CDR3 DNA reads as TGCGCCAGCAGGGCCCACTCGAGCACCGGGGAGCTGTTTTTT. Protein: CASRAHSSTGELFF.

Points on this clonotype: One end of the junction does not line up with germline, which may come from a read error. The J gene is TRBJ1-5, the V gene TRBV6-5; D unclear. Per germline, CDR1 MNHEY and CDR2 SVGAGI. The CDR3 totals 14 residues. Here the CDR3 reads CDSSLRGLNQPQHF. CDR3 DNA sequence: TGTGACAGCAGTTTACGAGGACTGAATCAGCCCCAGCATTTT.

This sequence joins TRBV6-6 and TRBJ2-7; no clear D. The CDR3 covers 12 residues. The germline V and J ends were trimmed by 3 bases and 7 bases, with 10 bases remaining between them. Germline CDR1 and CDR2: MNHNY and SVGAGI (reference sequence). The CDR3 DNA reads TGTGCCAGCAGTTATCGGCCACCGGAGCAGTACTTC. Protein product: CASSYRPPEQYF.

Concerning this clonotype: Its ends do not fully match the called genes, so a read error is possible. The chain employs TRBV6-1 and TRBJ1-2; 10 positions match TRBD1. Germline V gene lookup returns CDR1 MNHNS and CDR2 SASEGT. This CDR3 has 13 amino acids. DNA for the CDR3: TGTACCAGCAGTCCCGGGACAGGGGATGACTACACCTTC. Protein product: CTSSPGTGDDYTF.

This clonotype occurred a few times. A much larger clone is a single base away; this may be a read error. The CDR3 DNA reads TGCAGCGTTGTAGGAATTCTAGAGGGAGGGCTCAGAGGCAATGAGCAGTTCTTC. This gives the protein CSVVGILEGGLRGNEQFF. The gene calls are TRBV29-1 and TRBJ2-1; 7 bases fit TRBD2. Trimming removed 4 bases from V and 6 bases from J; junction bases left unmatched: 21. Germline values: CDR1 SQVTM, CDR2 ANQGSEA. The CDR3 runs 18 residues.

By proportion, this clonotype is medium-sized. The gene calls are TRBV11-2 and TRBJ2-1; 9 bases map to TRBD2. The germline CDR1 and CDR2 sequences are SGHAT and FQNNGV. V was clipped by 5 bases and J by 6 bases; unmatched bases: 14. The CDR3 covers 17 residues. The CDR3 here is CASSTLLAGTFVNEQFF. As DNA, the CDR3 is TGTGCCAGCAGCACCTTGCTAGCGGGGACGTTTGTCAATGAGCAGTTCTTC. Drawing the rest from reference TRBV11-2 and TRBJ2-1, the complete variable domain is EAGVAQSPRYKIIEKRQSVAFWCNPISGHATLYWYQQILGQGPKLLIQFQNNGVVDDSQLPKDRFSAERLKGVDSTLKIQPAKLEDSAVYLCASSTLLAGTFVNEQFFGPGTRLTVL.

As for this clonotype: At one end the junction does not follow the germline gene, possibly because of a read error. The chain uses TRBV6-5 and TRBJ2-5, with a possible D match to TRBD2 (5 bases). This CDR3 is 15 amino acids long. Germline CDR1 and CDR2: MNHEY and SVGAGI. The CDR3 loop reads CASSPWTGTQETQNF. In nucleotides, the CDR3 is TGTGCCAGCAGCCCTTGGACGGGAACACAAGAAACCCAGAACTTC.

As to this clonotype: At one end the junction does not follow the germline gene, possibly because of a read error. The rearrangement uses TRBV11-3 and TRBJ2-1; D is tentatively TRBD1 or TRBD2 (5 bases each). The CDR3 extends over 16 amino acids. In germline, CDR1 is SGHNT, CDR2 YENEEA. The CDR3 is CASNLAPGTAYNEQFF. CDR3 DNA: TGCGCCAGTAACTTGGCCCCCGGGACGGCCTACAATGAGCAGTTCTTC.

The rearrangement uses TRBV20-1 and TRBJ2-1; D possibly corresponds to TRBD2 (7 bases). CDR1 and CDR2 (germline): DFQATT, SNEGSKA (reference sequence). Trimming pared 5 bases from V and 1 base from J, leaving 21 bases between. This CDR3 contains 17 residues. Here the CDR3 DNA reads TGCAGTGCTTGGGGAGGGGAAGGGGGACGTTCCTACAATGAGCAGTTCTTC. The encoded protein is CSAWGGEGGRSYNEQFF.

This clonotype showed up just once. J is TRBJ1-2 and V is TRBV5-5, with 10 bases matching TRBD1. Per germline, CDR1 SGHKS and CDR2 YYEKEE (reference sequence). V was pared by 0 bases and J by 11 bases, with 7 bases of the junction left unmatched. The CDR3 consists of 14 residues. The CDR3 DNA is TGTGCCAGCAGCTTGGGACAGGGGGCCGGTGAATACACCTTC. Amino acids: CASSLGQGAGEYTF.

This clonotype appeared once. The chain has TRBV6-6 and TRBJ2-3; TRBD2 might be the D (5 bases). CDR3 length: 14 residues. V lost 9 bases and J lost 15, with 28 bases in between. The germline CDR1 and CDR2 sequences are MNHNY and SVGAGI (reference sequence). CDR3 nucleotides: TGTGCCAGAAGACTACGTAGTGAGGCAGATAAGCAATATTTT. Its protein is CARRLRSEADKQYF.

About this clonotype: The conserved phenylalanine or tryptophan is not found at the CDR3 terminus, so this likely reflects a read error. The chain combines TRBV5-5 with TRBJ1-1; D call uncertain. The CDR3 runs to 13 residues. Germline-derived CDR1 and CDR2 are SGHKS and YYEKEE (reference sequence). CDR3 region: CASSLGLNTEAFS. The CDR3 DNA reads as TGTGCCAGTAGCTTAGGGCTGAACACTGAAGCTTTCTCT.